This T cell receptor (beta chain) originates from a study of T cell clonotyping in hematopoietic cell transplantation. With respect to this clone: At the DNA level, this CDR3 is encoded by other sequences in the same sample as well.

Method: immunoSEQ multiplex PCR; TCRdb's copy keeps in-frame clones and lacks some. The sample holds fewer than 20,000 clones; about 82% are singletons and the top ten take around 8.1%. Per the germline V gene, CDR1 is MNHEY and CDR2 is SMNVEV (reference sequence). This CDR3 is built from 13 residues. V shed 0 bases and J shed 4 bases, with 5 bases lying between them. Time point meaning: recipient sample about 28 days before transplant, after cytoreduction. Material: peripheral blood mononuclear cells, obtained before stem cell transplant. The rearrangement joins TRBV27 to TRBJ2-3; D is undetermined. This receptor was identified in a man aged 45-65 years with acute myeloid leukemia. Some clones in this sample may be carry-over from other donors' samples. CDR3 DNA sequence: TGTGCCAGCAGTTTATCCCGTCCAGATACGCAGTATTTT. This gives the protein CASSLSRPDTQYF.